The following is a T cell receptor beta chain sequence with its context. Its target antigen remains unknown. One base away there is no much larger clone; base qualities are not given. The cysteine opens and the phenylalanine closes a CDR3 of 17 amino acids. Of the read, only the CDR3 DNA is kept; its 51 bases are in frame from base 1. Here V drops 5 bases and J drops 6 bases, and the junction holds 15 bases not matched to any gene. CDR1 and CDR2 were assigned from the germline V gene (reference sequence) as MNHEY and SMNVEV. The sample belongs to a study of blood T cell repertoires in COVID-19 (dated by TCRdb to 2020 to 2022). For the wider study: The collaborator samples originated in the United States, Italy and Spain and spanned the acute and convalescent phases of COVID-19. The material from the prospective study consisted of cDNA or gDNA derived from T cells, B-cell-depleted T cells, or PBMCs. Deeply sampled blood TCRbeta repertoires from subjects exposed to, actively infected with, or recovered from COVID-19 were included in the dataset. A freely available public database, intended as a resource for researchers studying the immune response to SARS-CoV-2, is where the repertoires were released. Samples were obtained from the ongoing ImmuneRACE study (first 160 participants) and from 1,254 subjects provided by 6 global collaborators. The sample metadata nearly always contained a de-identified subject ID, COVID-19 status, age in years and sex. Where HLA class I and class II types were available, the types were taken from metadata supplied by the sample provider, not from assay-based typing. What the authors observed across the whole study: Clinical and demographic metadata were provided uncurated, with the amount varying by source and participant.

Whole blood was collected in K2EDTA tubes by collaborating institutions according to the institutions' own protocols. Collaborator samples were shipped for TCRbeta analysis as frozen whole blood, isolated PBMCs, or DNA extracted from either sample type. TCRbeta CDR3 regions were amplified from genomic DNA by means of the immunoSEQ Assay, a bias-controlled multiplex PCR. The authors' pipeline ran thus. The number of nucleated cells in each sample was estimated by amplification of reference gene primers within the assay. To quantify the absolute abundance of each unique TCRbeta CDR3 rearrangement, sequence reads were collapsed and filtered. For each sample, productive Simpson clonality was calculated as the square root of Simpson's diversity index across productive rearrangements. TCRdb carries this immuneACCESS record with in-frame sequences only. Its versions omit some clonotypes, under half of them owing to an unresolved V gene in the studies checked, with the rest unexplained. Clone size and the V and J calls come from that table; the DNA yielded D and trimming. Recorded for this sample are roughly 120,000 clones; 76% of them occurred a single time. The top ten hold approximately 3.9% of the sample.

The TCR comes from a woman of 80 years or more with acute or convalescent COVID-19. Sequencing was done on a sample of peripheral blood. The chain was built from TRBV27 and TRBJ1-5, with 8 bases in between that match TRBD1. The nucleotide sequence reads as follows: TGTGCCAGCAGTCGAAGGACAGGGTCTGGGGGCGGTCAGCCCCAGCATTTT. It encodes CASSRRTGSGGGQPQHF.